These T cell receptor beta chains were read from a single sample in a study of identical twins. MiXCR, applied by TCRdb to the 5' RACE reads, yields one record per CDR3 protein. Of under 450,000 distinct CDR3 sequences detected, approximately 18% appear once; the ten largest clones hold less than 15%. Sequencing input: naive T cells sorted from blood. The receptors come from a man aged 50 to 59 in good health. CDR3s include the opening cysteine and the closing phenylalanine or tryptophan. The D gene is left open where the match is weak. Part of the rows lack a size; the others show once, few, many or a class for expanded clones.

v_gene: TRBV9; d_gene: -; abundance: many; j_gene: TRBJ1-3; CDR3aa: CASSALSTGNTIYF; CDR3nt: TGTGCCAGCAGCGCCCTTAGTACTGGAAACACCATATATTTT
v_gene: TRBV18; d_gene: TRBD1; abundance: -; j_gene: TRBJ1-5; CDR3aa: CASSPTSGGTQPQHF; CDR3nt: TGTGCCAGCTCACCGACCTCAGGGGGCACTCAGCCCCAGCATTTT
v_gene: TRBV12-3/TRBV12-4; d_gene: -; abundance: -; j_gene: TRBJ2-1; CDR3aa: CASSVYRVNYNEQFF; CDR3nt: TGTGCCAGCAGTGTGTATCGGGTAAACTACAATGAGCAGTTCTTC
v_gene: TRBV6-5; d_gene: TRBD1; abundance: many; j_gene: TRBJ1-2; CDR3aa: CASSYWDRDRNLYGYTF; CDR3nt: TGTGCCAGCAGTTACTGGGACCGGGACAGGAACCTCTATGGCTACACCTTC
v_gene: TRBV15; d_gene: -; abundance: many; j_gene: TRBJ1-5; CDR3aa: CATSRDRSGIRQPQHF; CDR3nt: TGTGCCACCAGCAGAGATCGCTCAGGGATTAGGCAGCCCCAGCATTTT
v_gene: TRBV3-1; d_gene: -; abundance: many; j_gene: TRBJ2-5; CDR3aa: CASSLQRETQYF; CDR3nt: TGTGCCAGCAGCCTTCAAAGAGAGACCCAGTACTTC
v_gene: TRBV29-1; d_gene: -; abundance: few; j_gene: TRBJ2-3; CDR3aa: CSVEDWKTDTQYF; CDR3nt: TGCAGCGTTGAAGATTGGAAGACAGATACGCAGTATTTT
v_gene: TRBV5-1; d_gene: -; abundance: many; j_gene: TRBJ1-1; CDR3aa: CASSLIARNTEAFF; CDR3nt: TGCGCCAGCAGCTTGATTGCCCGAAACACTGAAGCTTTCTTT
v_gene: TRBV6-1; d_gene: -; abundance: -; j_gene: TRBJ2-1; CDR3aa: CASRDAGLSSSYNEQFF; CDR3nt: TGTGCCAGCAGAGACGCGGGACTCTCGAGCTCCTACAATGAGCAGTTCTTC
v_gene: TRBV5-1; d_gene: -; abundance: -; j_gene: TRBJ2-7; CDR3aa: CASSLVGVIYEQYF; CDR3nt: TGCGCCAGCAGCTTGGTAGGAGTGATCTACGAGCAGTACTTC
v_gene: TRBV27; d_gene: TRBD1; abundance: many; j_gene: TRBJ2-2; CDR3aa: CASSTTGTGRKELFF; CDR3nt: TGTGCCAGCAGTACAACCGGGACAGGGAGGAAGGAGCTGTTTTTT
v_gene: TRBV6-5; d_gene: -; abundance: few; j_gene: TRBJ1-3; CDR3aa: CASSYGVSGNTIYF; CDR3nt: TGTGCCAGCAGTTATGGAGTCTCTGGAAACACCATATATTTT
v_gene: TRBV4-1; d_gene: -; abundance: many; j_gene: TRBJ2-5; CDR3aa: CASSQEGVETQYF; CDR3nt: TGCGCCAGCAGCCAAGAGGGGGTGGAGACCCAGTACTTC
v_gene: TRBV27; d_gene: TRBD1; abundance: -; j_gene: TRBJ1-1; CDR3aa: CASSLNPGGGNTEAFF; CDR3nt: TGTGCCAGCAGTCTCAACCCAGGGGGAGGGAACACTGAAGCTTTCTTT
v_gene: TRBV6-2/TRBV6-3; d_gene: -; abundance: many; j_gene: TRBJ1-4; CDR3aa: CASSYSLGHPDLFVQLFF; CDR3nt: TGTGCCAGCAGTTACTCTCTGGGACACCCGGATCTTTTTGTCCAACTGTTTTTT
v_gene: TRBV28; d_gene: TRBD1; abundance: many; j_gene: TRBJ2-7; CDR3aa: CASSHRGGLYEQYF; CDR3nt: TGTGCCAGCAGTCATCGAGGGGGCCTCTACGAGCAGTACTTC
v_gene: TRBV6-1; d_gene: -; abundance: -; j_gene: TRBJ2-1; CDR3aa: CASTSRAPIDEQFF; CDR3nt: TGTGCCAGCACCTCGAGAGCGCCAATCGATGAGCAGTTCTTC
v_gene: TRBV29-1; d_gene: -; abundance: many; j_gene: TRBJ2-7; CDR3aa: CSVEGLGAYEQYF; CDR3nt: TGCAGCGTTGAAGGCCTAGGAGCCTACGAGCAGTACTTC
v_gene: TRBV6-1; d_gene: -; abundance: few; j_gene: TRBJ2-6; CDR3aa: CATGPLSSSGANVLTF; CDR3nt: TGTGCCACGGGACCCCTCAGTAGCTCTGGGGCCAACGTCCTGACTTTC
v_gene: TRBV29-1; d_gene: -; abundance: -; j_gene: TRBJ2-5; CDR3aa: CSVPPGVGQETQYF; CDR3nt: TGCAGCGTCCCCCCTGGGGTAGGCCAAGAGACCCAGTACTTC
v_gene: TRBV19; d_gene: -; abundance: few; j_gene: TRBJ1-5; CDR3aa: CATRVHSNQPQHF; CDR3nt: TGTGCCACCCGCGTGCATAGCAATCAGCCCCAGCATTTT
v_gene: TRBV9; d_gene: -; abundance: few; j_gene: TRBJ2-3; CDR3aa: CASSVAPGGTSSTDTQYF; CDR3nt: TGTGCCAGCAGCGTAGCACCCGGCGGGACCTCTAGCACAGATACGCAGTATTTT
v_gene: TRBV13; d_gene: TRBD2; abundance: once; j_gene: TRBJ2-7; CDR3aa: CASSPGLAGTGSYEQYF; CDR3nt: TGTGCCAGCAGCCCGGGACTAGCGGGAACCGGCTCCTACGAGCAGTACTTC
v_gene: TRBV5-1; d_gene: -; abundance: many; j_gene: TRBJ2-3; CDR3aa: CASSSPGDTQYF; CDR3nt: TGCGCCAGCAGCTCGCCGGGAGATACGCAGTATTTT
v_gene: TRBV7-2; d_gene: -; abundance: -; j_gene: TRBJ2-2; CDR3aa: CASSLWLSYTGELFF; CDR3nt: TGTGCCAGCAGCTTATGGTTGAGTTACACCGGGGAGCTGTTTTTT
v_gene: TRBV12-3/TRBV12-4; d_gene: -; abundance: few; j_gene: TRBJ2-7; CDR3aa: CASSRDIMGQYF; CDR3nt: TGTGCCAGCAGCCGGGACATCATGGGGCAGTACTTC